Below are 3 T cell receptor beta chains sequenced from a single sample in a study of identical twins listed by TCRdb under 2016. The library was generated by 5' RACE. Sequenced on an Illumina HiSeq 2000. Clones were called with MiXCR by TCRdb after fastp trimmed the public reads at Q25, and only in-frame beta chains were retained. All rows with the same CDR3 protein become a single entry with the most common DNA and genes. The sample table lists under 900,000 distinct CDR3 sequences, roughly 12% of them with a count of one. The top ten constitute 1.5% to 2% of the sample. Separately, the same data were catalogued under a study of yellow fever vaccine responses in identical twins.

The sequenced sample consisted of PBMCs. The receptors stem from a woman aged 18 to 35 in good health.

This chain uses TRBV5-1 with TRBJ2-3; D unclear. The V and J ends lost 0 bases and 1 base respectively, with 12 bases between them. There are 16 residues in the CDR3. Germline V gene sequence: CDR1 SGHRS, CDR2 YFSETQ. The CDR3 loop reads CASSLVQAEGTDTQYF. The CDR3, as DNA: TGCGCCAGCAGCTTGGTCCAGGCCGAGGGCACAGATACGCAGTATTTT.

This clonotype has just a few counts. V and J are TRBV24-1 and TRBJ2-2, with D possibly TRBD1 on 5 matching bases. Germline V gives CDR1 KGHDR, CDR2 SFDVKD. Trimming shortened V by 0 bases and J by 3 bases, and 7 bases separated the two germline ends. This CDR3 spans 15 amino acids. CDR3: CATSDLDRYTGELFF. CDR3 coding DNA: TGTGCCACCAGTGATTTGGACAGATACACCGGGGAGCTGTTTTTT.

This clonotype was counted only a few times. The chain recombines TRBV6-1 with TRBJ1-5; TRBD1 is a possible D gene (6 bases). The CDR3 covers 15 residues. Trimming took off 6 bases at V and 0 bases at J, with 12 bases between the two ends. Germline V gene data show CDR1 as MNHNS and CDR2 as SASEGT. This CDR3 is CASRDTGHSNQPQHF. The DNA of the CDR3 is TGTGCCAGCAGAGATACAGGGCATAGCAATCAGCCCCAGCATTTT.